A single sample gave rise to the 25 T cell receptor beta chains below, sequenced in a study of blood T cell repertoires in COVID-19. The table came from immunoSEQ multiplex PCR; TCRdb's copy has only in-frame clones and leaves some out. The table includes 200,000 to 250,000 clones, just under 85% detected once. The sample was PBMCs or T cells enriched from blood (not recorded which). The receptors stem from a woman between 40 and 50 years old with acute COVID-19.

The chain is built from TRBV18 and TRBJ2-3, with TRBD2 identical over 12 bases. CDR3 length equals 15 residues. The V and J ends lost 4 bases and 6 bases, in that order; junction bases with no gene match: 5. Germline values: CDR1 KGHSH, CDR2 LQKENI. CDR3 DNA: TGTGCCAGCTCACGTTCTAGCGGGAGGGCGGATACGCAGTATTTT. Protein product: CASSRSSGRADTQYF.

J is TRBJ1-4 and V is TRBV18; D unresolved. Trimming left V 3 bases short and J 5 bases short, with 7 bases between. Per germline, CDR1 KGHSH and CDR2 LQKENI. This CDR3 is 13 amino acids long. CDR3 bases: TGTGCCAGCTCACCTGATCGGAATGAAAAACTGTTTTTT. Protein: CASSPDRNEKLFF. The full variable domain, rest sourced from reference TRBV18 and TRBJ1-4, is NAGVMQNPRHLVRRRGQEARLRCSPMKGHSHVYWYRQLPEEGLKFMVYLQKENIIDESGMPKERFSAEFPKEGPSILRIQQVVRGDSAAYFCASSPDRNEKLFFGSGTQLSVL.

The chain links TRBV6-5 to TRBJ1-4; 8 bases align to TRBD1. V shed 6 bases, J shed 10 bases, and the junction held 13 bases outside the gene matches. The germline gives CDR1 MNHEY, CDR2 SVGAGI. The CDR3 has 15 amino acids. The CDR3 is CASSPIGQGPGKLFF. The CDR3 bases are TGTGCCAGCAGCCCCATCGGACAGGGACCGGGAAAACTGTTTTTT.

The chain uses TRBV2 and TRBJ1-5; D not certain. The germline V gene has CDR1 SNHLY and CDR2 FYNNEI. V gave up 8 bases and J gave up 3 bases, with 11 bases separating them. The CDR3 consists of 13 residues. The CDR3: CASGGGYNQPQHF. The CDR3 coding sequence is TGTGCCAGCGGCGGAGGGTACAATCAGCCCCAGCATTTT. Complete variable domain (other parts from reference TRBV2 and TRBJ1-5): EPEVTQTPSHQVTQMGQEVILRCVPISNHLYFYWYRQILGQKVEFLVSFYNNEISEKSEIFDDQFSVERPDGSNFTLKIRSTKLEDSAMYFCASGGGYNQPQHFGDGTRLSIL.

The chain recombines TRBV3-1 (or the pseudogene TRBV3-2) with TRBJ2-7; 8 nucleotides align to TRBD2. Trimming removed 4 bases from V and 3 bases from J; junction bases left unmatched: 8. In germline, CDR1 is LGHDT, CDR2 YNNKEL (reference sequence). The CDR3 is 15 amino acids. CDR3 sequence reads: CASSPAGGGYYEQYF. The CDR3 DNA sequence: TGTGCCAGCAGCCCCGCCGGGGGGGGGTACTACGAGCAGTACTTC.

This sequence joins TRBV4-2 and TRBJ1-1; 10 positions match TRBD1. The CDR3 totals 20 residues. J gave up 1 base and V 4 bases, and 18 bases lay outside the gene matches. Germline V gene sequence: CDR1 LGHNA, CDR2 YNFKEQ. DNA of the CDR3: TGTGCCAGCAGCCGTATCGCCGGACAGGGGGGAATCTTCGGGAACACTGAAGCTTTCTTT. As protein: CASSRIAGQGGIFGNTEAFF.

V is TRBV5-4 and J is TRBJ1-4, with D uncertain. Germline assignment: CDR1 SGHNT and CDR2 YYREEE (reference sequence). V lost 3 bases and J lost 2, with 11 bases in between. The CDR3 runs 15 residues. This chain's CDR3 is CASSSRGSTNEKLFF. The CDR3 DNA is TGTGCCAGCAGCTCTCGGGGATCCACTAATGAAAAACTGTTTTTT.

V usage is TRBV7-9 and J usage is TRBJ2-5; a possible D gene is TRBD2 (6 bases). The germline gives CDR1 SEHNR, CDR2 FQNEAQ (reference sequence). The V end lost 5 bases, the J end lost 5 bases, and 21 bases lay between the germline ends. The CDR3 spans 16 residues. Here the CDR3 DNA reads TGTGCCAGCAGCCCCAGGATCGGGAGCGGCGTGGAGACCCAGTACTTC. It yields the protein CASSPRIGSGVETQYF.

J is TRBJ1-1 and V is TRBV19, with TRBD1 matching 7 bases. Losses at the gene ends were 1 base for V and 6 bases for J; bases not matched to a gene: 5. CDR3 length: 14 amino acids. Looked up from germline, CDR1 is LNHDA and CDR2 is SQIVND (reference sequence). The CDR3 region is CASSIAMTGPEAFF. Written as DNA, the CDR3 is TGTGCCAGTAGTATAGCCATGACAGGGCCTGAAGCTTTCTTT.

V and J are TRBV2 and TRBJ2-3, with D possibly being TRBD2 (5 bases). The germline V gene encodes CDR1 SNHLY and CDR2 FYNNEI. CDR3 length: 10 amino acids. The V and J ends lost 8 bases and 6 bases respectively, with 6 bases between them. The CDR3, as DNA: TGTGCCAGCCGAGGGGATACGCAGTATTTT. This codes for CASRGDTQYF. The variable domain in full, completed from reference TRBV2 and TRBJ2-3, reads EPEVTQTPSHQVTQMGQEVILRCVPISNHLYFYWYRQILGQKVEFLVSFYNNEISEKSEIFDDQFSVERPDGSNFTLKIRSTKLEDSAMYFCASRGDTQYFGPGTRLTVL.

The chain has TRBV7-7 and TRBJ2-5; 9 bases match TRBD2. CDR3 length: 14 amino acids. Germline V gene lookup returns CDR1 SSHAT and CDR2 FNYEAQ (reference sequence). V gave up 8 bases and J gave up 4 bases; unmatched junction bases: 8. The CDR3 protein is CASSQRGAGETQYF. The CDR3 DNA reads TGTGCCAGCTCGCAGCGGGGGGCTGGAGAGACCCAGTACTTC. The full variable domain, completed using reference TRBV7-7 and TRBJ2-5, is GAGVSQSPRYKVTKRGQDVTLRCDPISSHATLYWYQQALGQGPEFLTYFNYEAQPDKSGLPSDRFSAERPEGSISTLTIQRTEQRDSAMYRCASSQRGAGETQYFGPGTRLLVL.

The chain is built from TRBV5-4 and TRBJ1-1, with 10 bases matching TRBD1. The ends lost 4 bases at V and 2 bases at J; junction bases unmatched: 14. Germline V gene lookup returns CDR1 SGHNT and CDR2 YYREEE (reference sequence). The CDR3 has 18 residues. CDR3 in DNA: TGTGCCAGCAGCCGATCCCCGGGGACAGGGGAAATCAACACTGAAGCTTTCTTT. Translated: CASSRSPGTGEINTEAFF.

The genes are TRBV3-1 (or the pseudogene TRBV3-2) and TRBJ2-3, with 10 bases fitting TRBD2. The germline CDR1 and CDR2 sequences are LGHDT and YNNKEL (reference sequence). Trimming took 4 bases from V and 4 from J; bases not matched to a gene: 5. This CDR3 has 15 residues. Written as DNA, the CDR3 is TGTGCCAGCAGCCCCCTAGCGGGAGTCGCAGATACGCAGTATTTT. It specifies CASSPLAGVADTQYF.

The J gene is TRBJ1-2, the V gene TRBV3-1 (or the pseudogene TRBV3-2); possibly TRBD1 for D (6 bases). The CDR3 covers 15 residues. With 0 bases removed from V and 4 bases from J, the gap between germline ends came to 12 bases. The germline CDR1 and CDR2 sequences are LGHDT and YNNKEL (reference sequence). The DNA for the CDR3 is TGTGCCAGCAGCCAAGATGGGCAGGGGAGCTATGGCTACACCTTC. It translates to CASSQDGQGSYGYTF.

The chain uses TRBV18 and TRBJ2-7; the D gene is possibly TRBD1 (7 bases). Germline V CDR1 and CDR2: KGHSH, LQKENI. V was clipped by 6 bases and J by 3 bases, with 15 bases between them. The CDR3 is made up of 14 amino acids. The CDR3 DNA follows: TGTGCCAGCTCCCCTAACAGGGGACTCTACGAGCAGTACTTC. It codes for CASSPNRGLYEQYF. The full variable domain, in which reference TRBV18 and TRBJ2-7 provide the parts outside the CDR3, is NAGVMQNPRHLVRRRGQEARLRCSPMKGHSHVYWYRQLPEEGLKFMVYLQKENIIDESGMPKERFSAEFPKEGPSILRIQQVVRGDSAAYFCASSPNRGLYEQYFGPGTRLTVT.

A note on this clone: Different DNA sequences within this sample yield the same CDR3. The chain couples TRBV18 to TRBJ1-2, with 7 bases aligning to TRBD1. This CDR3 has 15 amino acids. Germline V gene lookup returns CDR1 KGHSH and CDR2 LQKENI. The V and J ends lost 2 bases and 4 bases, in that order; junction bases with no gene match: 7. As DNA, the CDR3 is TGTGCCAGCTCACCAAGGGCAGGGGGAGGCTATGGCTACACCTTC. This gives the protein CASSPRAGGGYGYTF.

The chain joins TRBV12-3 or TRBV12-4 to TRBJ1-1, with 9 positions matching TRBD1. J lost 11 bases, V lost 3 bases, and 7 bases had no gene match. This CDR3 is built from 13 residues. The CDR3 DNA is TGTGCCAGCAGTTTTGGACAGGGGTTAGCTGCTTTCTTT. Its protein product is CASSFGQGLAAFF.

The CDR3 DNA follows: TGCGCCAGCAGCCAAGATCAAAAACAGACGAACACTGAAGCTTTCTTT. Protein product: CASSQDQKQTNTEAFF. This chain connects TRBV4-1 to TRBJ1-1; D remains unclear. This CDR3 contains 16 residues. CDR1 is MGHRA, CDR2 YSYEKL, per germline. V shed 0 bases and J shed 1 base, with 12 bases lying between them.

This clone was observed a single time. The chain is built from TRBV27 and TRBJ1-3; tentative D call: TRBD1 (6 bases). Trimming shortened V by 6 bases and J by 0 bases, and 9 bases separated the two germline ends. CDR1 and CDR2 (germline): MNHEY, SMNVEV (reference sequence). This CDR3 comprises 14 residues. The chain's CDR3 is CASSPGASGNTIYF. DNA for the CDR3: TGTGCCAGCAGCCCAGGGGCCTCTGGAAACACCATATATTTT.

This chain links TRBV24-1 with TRBJ1-1; D gene ambiguous. The germline CDR1 and CDR2 sequences are KGHDR and SFDVKD. V was trimmed by 9 bases and J by 1 base, leaving 14 bases between them. This CDR3 is 14 amino acids long. The CDR3 is CATWSGNRNTEAFF. The CDR3 DNA is TGTGCCACCTGGAGTGGTAATCGGAACACTGAAGCTTTCTTT.

The chain joins TRBV6-6 to TRBJ2-7; 7 bases fit TRBD1. This CDR3 spans 14 amino acids. Germline CDR1 reads MNHNY; CDR2 reads SVGAGI (reference sequence). V shed 6 bases and J 5 bases; nucleotides not matched to a gene: 10. In DNA, the CDR3 is TGTGCCAGCAGCAGACAGGGTCCCGGTGACGAGCAGTACTTC. Protein: CASSRQGPGDEQYF.

The V and J genes are TRBV5-6 and TRBJ2-7, with a tentative D call TRBD2 (7 bases). Per the germline V gene, CDR1 is SGHDT and CDR2 is YYEEEE. The germline V and J ends were trimmed by 0 bases and 2 bases, with 12 bases remaining between them. CDR3 length equals 15 residues. The CDR3 nucleotides are TGTGCCAGCAGCTTGGAAGGGGGGAGGGCCTACGAGCAGTACTTC. Translated, it gives CASSLEGGRAYEQYF.

The chain couples TRBV4-1 to TRBJ1-2; a weak D match, TRBD1 (6 bases). CDR1 and CDR2 (germline): MGHRA, YSYEKL. Trimming took off 0 bases at V and 3 bases at J, with 8 bases between the two ends. The CDR3 has 14 amino acids. The DNA of the CDR3 is TGCGCCAGCAGCCAAGACAGGGGATACTATGGCTACACCTTC. Its translation: CASSQDRGYYGYTF.

V is TRBV2 and J is TRBJ1-1; D not resolved. Germline V gene sequence: CDR1 SNHLY, CDR2 FYNNEI. Trimming cost V 7 bases and J 7 bases, with 13 bases left between them. CDR3 length equals 12 residues. The DNA of the CDR3 is TGTGCCAGCAATGGGTGGGCAAGTGAAGCTTTCTTT. It codes for CASNGWASEAFF.

This clone was counted once. The chain joins TRBV7-9 to TRBJ1-1; no reliable D call. The germline V gene encodes CDR1 SEHNR and CDR2 FQNEAQ (reference sequence). The CDR3 is made up of 13 amino acids. Trimming stripped 1 base from V and 1 base from J, with 4 bases between. The CDR3 region is CASSLGENTEAFF. CDR3 in DNA: TGTGCCAGCAGCTTAGGAGAGAACACTGAAGCTTTCTTT.